These 16 T cell receptor beta chains share one sample of origin, sequenced in a study of blood T cells in healthy people across ages. Primers used in a second PCR of about 6 to 11 cycles were a sample-barcoded 5' primer and a J-beta primer mix. TCRdb re-derived calls from the 5' RACE reads in MiXCR, one entry per CDR3 protein. The sample contains about 680,000 distinct CDR3 sequences, approximately 50% of which appear only once. The sample taken for sequencing was blood. These receptors all stem from a woman aged 55-70 years in good health.

This rearrangement joins TRBV12-3 or TRBV12-4 to TRBJ1-4; D is unresolved. The CDR3 loop spans 11 amino acids. V was shortened by 2 bases and J by 8 bases, with 3 bases between the two germline ends. The CDR3 coding sequence is TGTGCCAGCAGTTTAAAAGAAAAACTGTTTTTT. It is translated as CASSLKEKLFF.

The chain employs TRBV9 and TRBJ2-7, with D possibly TRBD2 on 5 matching bases. V dropped 0 bases and J dropped 1 base, with 8 bases sitting between them. The CDR3 contains 14 residues. Germline V CDR1 and CDR2: SGDLS, YYNGEE. The CDR3, as DNA: TGTGCCAGCAGCGTAGCTCGGGGATCCTACGAGCAGTACTTC. Residues: CASSVARGSYEQYF.

The chain has TRBV7-3 and TRBJ2-1, with TRBD2 identical over 11 bases. The CDR3 is 15 amino acids. Germline V gene lookup returns CDR1 SGHTA and CDR2 FQGTGA. The junction had 14 bases not matched to a gene; V was cut back by 6 bases and J by 13 bases. The CDR3, as DNA: TGTGCCAGCAGTCCTAGCGGGAGGTGGGAAGAGACCCAGTTCTTC. Protein: CASSPSGRWEETQFF.

This clonotype was found a few times. At one end the junction does not follow the germline gene, possibly because of a read error. The rearrangement joins TRBV6-5 to TRBJ1-2; 8 bases are shared with TRBD1. Germline CDR1 reads MNHEY; CDR2 reads SVGAGI. CDR3 length: 16 amino acids. CDR3 DNA sequence: TGCGCCAGCAGTTACATTAGCACAGGGGGGAACTATGGCTACACCTTC. This encodes CASSYISTGGNYGYTF.

This clonotype was observed a few times. The V and J genes are TRBV15 and TRBJ2-5; no reliable D call. V was shortened by 3 bases and J by 7 bases, with 9 bases between the two germline ends. The germline gives CDR1 LNHNV, CDR2 YYDKDF (reference sequence). This CDR3 has 12 amino acids. The CDR3 region is CATSSDTATQYF. CDR3 bases: TGTGCCACCAGCAGTGATACAGCGACCCAGTACTTC.

This clonotype appeared once. One junction end does not reproduce the germline sequence, and a read error may be involved. The chain uses TRBV2 and TRBJ1-6; tentatively, D is TRBD1 (6 bases). Germline lookup yields CDR1 SNHLY and CDR2 FYNNEI. This CDR3 comprises 18 residues. This chain's CDR3 is CASTVRGGGSSYNSPLNF. The CDR3 DNA reads TGTGCCAGCACCGTCCGGGGGGGCGGGAGCTCCTATAATTCACCCCTCAACTTT.

This clonotype was seen only a few times. The chain combines TRBV4-3 with TRBJ2-5; 9 bases map to TRBD2. With V trimmed by 1 base and J by 5 bases, 11 bases remained unmatched. CDR3 length equals 17 residues. Per germline, CDR1 LGHNA and CDR2 YSLEER. The CDR3 sequence is CASSQGVAGDGGETQYF. The CDR3 DNA follows: TGCGCCAGCAGCCAAGGTGTAGCGGGAGATGGAGGGGAGACCCAGTACTTC.

The chain recombines TRBV18 with TRBJ2-5; 8 nucleotides line up with TRBD2. The J call may be in error: the DNA end matches TRBJ2-7 better. CDR1 is KGHSH, CDR2 LQKENI, per germline. The CDR3 has 15 residues. The CDR3 DNA sequence: TGTGCCAGCTCACCGGCCACTAGCGGACACTACGAGCAGTACTTC. This gives the protein CASSPATSGHYEQYF.

This rearrangement joins TRBV20-1 to TRBJ2-1; 7 bases are a match to TRBD1. This CDR3 comprises 16 residues. Germline-derived CDR1 and CDR2 are DFQATT and SNEGSKA (reference sequence). The V segment lost 6 bases and the J segment 1 base; nucleotides outside the gene matches: 12. CDR3 in amino acids: CSAQSPGGVSYNEQFF. The CDR3 nucleotides are TGCAGTGCCCAGTCCCCAGGGGGTGTATCCTACAATGAGCAGTTCTTC.

This clonotype was counted between two and nine times. The gene calls are TRBV6-2 or TRBV6-3 and TRBJ1-5; 9 bases are shared with TRBD1. Looked up from germline, CDR1 is MNHEY and CDR2 is SVGEGT. The CDR3 has 17 amino acids. V was pared by 6 bases and J by 2 bases, with 11 bases of the junction left unmatched. CDR3 sequence (DNA): TGTGCCAGCAGCTCCTACCGGGGACAGGGCGGCAATCAGCCCCAGCATTTT. Its protein product is CASSSYRGQGGNQPQHF.

V gene TRBV20-1 combines with J gene TRBJ1-1; perhaps TRBD1 as D (5 bases). The germline V gene encodes CDR1 DFQATT and CDR2 SNEGSKA (reference sequence). CDR3 length: 14 amino acids. V lost 5 bases to trimming and J lost 0 bases, with 13 bases between them. In nucleotides, the CDR3 is TGCAGTGCTCTAAAGGGGACGATGAACACTGAAGCTTTCTTT. Its translation is CSALKGTMNTEAFF.

This clonotype has only a few counts. This rearrangement joins TRBV21-1 to TRBJ2-3. TRBV21-1 is a known pseudogene. The CDR3 is 9 residues long. Written as DNA, the CDR3 is TGTGCCGTGGGAGATACGCAGTATTTT. Amino acids: CAVGDTQYF.

The CDR3 DNA reads as TGCGCCAGCAGCTTGATGGGGGGCTATGGCTACACCTTC. Protein sequence: CASSLMGGYGYTF. The chain employs TRBV5-1 and TRBJ1-2, with D perhaps matching TRBD1 (5 bases). The CDR3 length is 13 residues. V was cut by 1 base and J by 4 bases, with 8 bases left in between. CDR1 is SGHRS, CDR2 YFSETQ, per germline.

The V gene is TRBV27, the J gene TRBJ2-6, with a possible D match to TRBD1 (5 bases). V lost 7 bases, J lost 1 base, and 14 bases lay in between. Germline V CDR1 and CDR2: MNHEY, SMNVEV (reference sequence). The CDR3 has 16 amino acids. The CDR3 DNA sequence: TGTGCCAGCACCCCGCAGGGTGCGTCTGGGGCCAACGTCCTGACTTTC. This sequence encodes CASTPQGASGANVLTF.

The CDR3 DNA follows: TGCAGTGCTAGACTTGGGGGGGACGAGCAGTACTTC. Its protein is CSARLGGDEQYF. The chain joins TRBV20-1 to TRBJ2-7; TRBD2 aligns across 7 bases. J was trimmed by 5 bases and V by 2 bases; bases with no gene match: 3. The CDR3 loop spans 12 amino acids. The germline V gene encodes CDR1 DFQATT and CDR2 SNEGSKA (reference sequence).

This clonotype has only a few counts. The chain employs TRBV20-1 and TRBJ2-7; 9 positions agree with TRBD2. This CDR3 has 15 residues. Germline assignment: CDR1 DFQATT and CDR2 SNEGSKA (reference sequence). J was trimmed by 4 bases and V by 5 bases; bases with no gene match: 12. The CDR3 sequence: CSAPSMREGRYEQYF. The CDR3 nucleotides read TGCAGTGCTCCCTCCATGCGGGAGGGCCGATACGAGCAGTACTTC.